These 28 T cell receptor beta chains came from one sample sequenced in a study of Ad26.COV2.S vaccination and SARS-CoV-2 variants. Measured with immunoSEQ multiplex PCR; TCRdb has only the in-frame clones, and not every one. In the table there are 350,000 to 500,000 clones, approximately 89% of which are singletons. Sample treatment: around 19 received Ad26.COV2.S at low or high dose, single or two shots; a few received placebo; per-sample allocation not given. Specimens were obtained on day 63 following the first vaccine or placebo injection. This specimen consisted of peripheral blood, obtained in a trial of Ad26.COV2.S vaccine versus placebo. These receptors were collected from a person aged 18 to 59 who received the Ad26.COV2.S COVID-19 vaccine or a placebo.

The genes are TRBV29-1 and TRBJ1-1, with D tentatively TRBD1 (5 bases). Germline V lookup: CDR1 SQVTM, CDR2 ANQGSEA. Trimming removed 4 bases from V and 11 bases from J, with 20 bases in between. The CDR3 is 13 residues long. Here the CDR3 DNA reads TGCAGCGTTGCTGGCAGGGCGGGGGTCAGGGCTTTCTTT. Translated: CSVAGRAGVRAFF.

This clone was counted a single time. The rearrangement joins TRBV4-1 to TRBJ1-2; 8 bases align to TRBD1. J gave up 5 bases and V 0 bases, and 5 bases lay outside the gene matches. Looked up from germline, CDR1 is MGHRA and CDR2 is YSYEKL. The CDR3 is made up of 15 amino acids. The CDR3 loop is CASSQDRGRGYGYTF. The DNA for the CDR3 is TGCGCCAGCAGCCAAGACAGGGGGCGAGGGTATGGCTACACCTTC.

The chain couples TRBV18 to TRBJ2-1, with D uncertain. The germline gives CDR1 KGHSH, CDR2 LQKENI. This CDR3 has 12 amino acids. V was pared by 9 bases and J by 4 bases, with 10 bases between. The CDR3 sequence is CASSPTYNEQFF. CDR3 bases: TGTGCCAGTAGCCCCACATACAATGAGCAGTTCTTC.

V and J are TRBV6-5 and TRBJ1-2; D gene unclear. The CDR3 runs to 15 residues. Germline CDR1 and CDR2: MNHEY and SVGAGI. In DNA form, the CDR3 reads TGTAAGGTTGGTTCAAGCGGGAACGTTAACTATGGCTACACCTTC. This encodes CKVGSSGNVNYGYTF.

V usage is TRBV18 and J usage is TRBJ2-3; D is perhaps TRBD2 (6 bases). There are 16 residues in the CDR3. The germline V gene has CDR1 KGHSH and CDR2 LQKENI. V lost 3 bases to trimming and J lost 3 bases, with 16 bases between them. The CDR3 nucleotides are TGTGCCAGCTCACCCCTTATGGCAGGGAGGACAGATACGCAGTATTTT. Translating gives CASSPLMAGRTDTQYF. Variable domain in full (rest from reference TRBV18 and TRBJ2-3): NAGVMQNPRHLVRRRGQEARLRCSPMKGHSHVYWYRQLPEEGLKFMVYLQKENIIDESGMPKERFSAEFPKEGPSILRIQQVVRGDSAAYFCASSPLMAGRTDTQYFGPGTRLTVL.

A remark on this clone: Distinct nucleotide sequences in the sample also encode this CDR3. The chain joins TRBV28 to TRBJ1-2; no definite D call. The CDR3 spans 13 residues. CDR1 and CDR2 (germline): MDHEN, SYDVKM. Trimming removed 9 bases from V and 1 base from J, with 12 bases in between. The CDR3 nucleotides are TGTGCCAGTACGGATTCACTTAACTATGGCTACACCTTC. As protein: CASTDSLNYGYTF.

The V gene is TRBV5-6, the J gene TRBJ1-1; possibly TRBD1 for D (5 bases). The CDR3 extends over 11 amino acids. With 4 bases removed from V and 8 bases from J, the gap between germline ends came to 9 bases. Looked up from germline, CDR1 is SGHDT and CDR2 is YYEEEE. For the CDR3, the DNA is TGTGCCAGCAGCCTGTACAGGGAAGCTTTCTTT. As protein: CASSLYREAFF.

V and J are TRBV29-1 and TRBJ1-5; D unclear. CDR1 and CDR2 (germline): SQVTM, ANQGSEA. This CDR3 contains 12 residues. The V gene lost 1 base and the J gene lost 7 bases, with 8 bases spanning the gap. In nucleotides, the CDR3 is TGCAGCGTTGAAGGTGAGGGACAGCCCCAGCATTTT. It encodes CSVEGEGQPQHF.

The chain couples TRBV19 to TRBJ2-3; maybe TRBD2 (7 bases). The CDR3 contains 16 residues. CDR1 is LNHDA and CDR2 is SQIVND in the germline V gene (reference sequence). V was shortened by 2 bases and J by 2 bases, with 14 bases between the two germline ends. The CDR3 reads CASSIRGGVYTDTQYF. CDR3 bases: TGTGCCAGTAGTATAAGAGGGGGGGTTTACACAGATACGCAGTATTTT.

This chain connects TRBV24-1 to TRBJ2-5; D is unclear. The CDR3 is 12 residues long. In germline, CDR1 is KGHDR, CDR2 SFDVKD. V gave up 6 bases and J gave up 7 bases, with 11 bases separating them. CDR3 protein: CATSLPSGTQYF. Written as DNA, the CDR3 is TGTGCCACCAGTCTTCCTTCGGGGACCCAGTACTTC.

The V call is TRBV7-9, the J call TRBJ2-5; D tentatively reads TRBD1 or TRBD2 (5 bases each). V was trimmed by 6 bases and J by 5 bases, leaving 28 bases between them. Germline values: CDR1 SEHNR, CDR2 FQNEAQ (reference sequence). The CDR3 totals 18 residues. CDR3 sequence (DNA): TGTGCCAGCAGTAAGCGCCCGAGTGGGACCGCTAGACGGGAGACCCAGTACTTC. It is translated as CASSKRPSGTARRETQYF.

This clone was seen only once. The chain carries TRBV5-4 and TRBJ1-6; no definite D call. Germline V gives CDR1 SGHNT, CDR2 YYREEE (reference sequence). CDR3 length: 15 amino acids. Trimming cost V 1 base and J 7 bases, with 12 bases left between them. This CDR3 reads CASSLLGLPNSPLHF. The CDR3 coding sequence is TGTGCCAGCAGCTTGTTGGGCCTTCCCAATTCACCCCTCCACTTT.

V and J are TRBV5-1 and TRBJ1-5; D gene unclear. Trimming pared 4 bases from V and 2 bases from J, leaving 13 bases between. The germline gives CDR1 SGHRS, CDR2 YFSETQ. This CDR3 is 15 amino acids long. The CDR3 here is CASSPDPLGNQPQHF. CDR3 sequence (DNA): TGCGCCAGCAGCCCAGACCCCCTGGGCAATCAGCCCCAGCATTTT.

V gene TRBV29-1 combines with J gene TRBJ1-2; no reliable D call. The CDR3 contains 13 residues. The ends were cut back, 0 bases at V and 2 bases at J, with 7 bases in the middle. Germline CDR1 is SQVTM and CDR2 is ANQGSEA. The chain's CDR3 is CSVEDRENYGYTF. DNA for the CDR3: TGCAGCGTTGAAGATAGGGAAAACTATGGCTACACCTTC.

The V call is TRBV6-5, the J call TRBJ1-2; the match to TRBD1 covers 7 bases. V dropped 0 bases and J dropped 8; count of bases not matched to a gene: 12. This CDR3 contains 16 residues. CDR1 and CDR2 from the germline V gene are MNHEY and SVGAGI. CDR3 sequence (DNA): TGTGCCAGCAGTTACTCGATGTTCGTCACAGGGGAGGGCTACACCTTC. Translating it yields CASSYSMFVTGEGYTF.

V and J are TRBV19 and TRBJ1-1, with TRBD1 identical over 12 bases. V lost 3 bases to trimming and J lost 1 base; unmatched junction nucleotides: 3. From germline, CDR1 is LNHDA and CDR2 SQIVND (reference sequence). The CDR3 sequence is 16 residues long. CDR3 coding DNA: TGTGCCAGTAGTATGGGACAGGGGGCGAGGAACACTGAAGCTTTCTTT. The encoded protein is CASSMGQGARNTEAFF.

Here the CDR3 reads CASAYGFPRGEQYF. The CDR3 DNA follows: TGTGCCAGCGCCTACGGCTTCCCGCGGGGCGAGCAGTACTTC. This chain joins TRBV27 and TRBJ2-7; perhaps TRBD2 as D (6 bases). The CDR3 has 14 amino acids. Germline CDR1 and CDR2: MNHEY and SMNVEV (reference sequence). Trimming removed 8 bases at V and 6 bases at J, with 20 bases between.

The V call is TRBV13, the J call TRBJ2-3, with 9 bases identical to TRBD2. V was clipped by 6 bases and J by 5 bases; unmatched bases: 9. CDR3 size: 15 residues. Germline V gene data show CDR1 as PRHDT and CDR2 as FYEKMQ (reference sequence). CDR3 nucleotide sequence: TGTGCCAGCAGTACCGCGGGAGGGGCTGGAGATACGCAGTATTTT. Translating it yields CASSTAGGAGDTQYF. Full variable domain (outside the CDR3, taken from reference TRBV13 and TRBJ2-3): AAGVIQSPRHLIKEKRETATLKCYPIPRHDTVYWYQQGPGQDPQFLISFYEKMQSDKGSIPDRFSAQQFSDYHSELNMSSLELGDSALYFCASSTAGGAGDTQYFGPGTRLTVL.

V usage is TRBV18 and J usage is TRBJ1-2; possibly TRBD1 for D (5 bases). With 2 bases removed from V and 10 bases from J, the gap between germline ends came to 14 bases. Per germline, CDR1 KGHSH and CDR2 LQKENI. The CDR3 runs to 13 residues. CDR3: CASSPGAGWDYTF. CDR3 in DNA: TGTGCCAGCTCACCAGGGGCAGGGTGGGACTACACCTTC. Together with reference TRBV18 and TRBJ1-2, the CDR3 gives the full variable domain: NAGVMQNPRHLVRRRGQEARLRCSPMKGHSHVYWYRQLPEEGLKFMVYLQKENIIDESGMPKERFSAEFPKEGPSILRIQQVVRGDSAAYFCASSPGAGWDYTFGSGTRLTVV.

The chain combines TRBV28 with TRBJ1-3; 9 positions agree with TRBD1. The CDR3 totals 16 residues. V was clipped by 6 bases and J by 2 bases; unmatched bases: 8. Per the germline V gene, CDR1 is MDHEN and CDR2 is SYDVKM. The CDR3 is CASSSGYRGPGNTIYF. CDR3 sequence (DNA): TGTGCCAGCAGCTCGGGATACAGGGGGCCTGGAAACACCATATATTTT.

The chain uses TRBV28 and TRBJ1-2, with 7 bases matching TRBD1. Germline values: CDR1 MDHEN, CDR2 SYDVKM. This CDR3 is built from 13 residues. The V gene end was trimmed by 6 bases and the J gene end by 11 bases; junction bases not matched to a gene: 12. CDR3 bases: TGTGCCAGCAGACTCCCGGGACAGCGGGCTTACACCTTC. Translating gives CASRLPGQRAYTF.

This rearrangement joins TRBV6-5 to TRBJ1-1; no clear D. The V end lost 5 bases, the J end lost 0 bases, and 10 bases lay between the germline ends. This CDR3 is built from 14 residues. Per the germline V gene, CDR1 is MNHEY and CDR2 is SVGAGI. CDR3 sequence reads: CASSPQAMNTEAFF. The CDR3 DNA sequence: TGTGCCAGCAGTCCTCAAGCCATGAACACTGAAGCTTTCTTT.

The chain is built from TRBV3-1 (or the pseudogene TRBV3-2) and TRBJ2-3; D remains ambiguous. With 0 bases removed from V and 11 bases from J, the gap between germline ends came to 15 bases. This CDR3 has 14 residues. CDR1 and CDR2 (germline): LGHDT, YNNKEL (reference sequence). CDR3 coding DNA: TGTGCCAGCAGCCAAGATTTAGGAGCTAAGGGGCAGTATTTT. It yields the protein CASSQDLGAKGQYF.

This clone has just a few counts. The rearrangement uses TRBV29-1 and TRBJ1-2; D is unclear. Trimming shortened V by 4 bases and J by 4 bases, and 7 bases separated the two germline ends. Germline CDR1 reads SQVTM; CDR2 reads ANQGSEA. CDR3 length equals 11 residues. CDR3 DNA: TGCAGCGTTGGATTGAGCTATGGCTACACCTTC. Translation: CSVGLSYGYTF.

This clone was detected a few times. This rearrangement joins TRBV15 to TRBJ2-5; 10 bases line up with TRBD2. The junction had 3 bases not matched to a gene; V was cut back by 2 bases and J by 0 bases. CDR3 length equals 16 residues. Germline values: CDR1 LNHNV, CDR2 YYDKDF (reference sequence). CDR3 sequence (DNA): TGTGCCACCAGCAGACGAAGCGGGAGGGACCAAGAGACCCAGTACTTC. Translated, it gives CATSRRSGRDQETQYF.

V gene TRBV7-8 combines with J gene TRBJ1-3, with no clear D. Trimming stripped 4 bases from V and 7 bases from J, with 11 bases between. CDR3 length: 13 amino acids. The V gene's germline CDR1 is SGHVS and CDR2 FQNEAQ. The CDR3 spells CASSYDHWNTIYF. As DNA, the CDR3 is TGTGCCAGCAGCTACGATCACTGGAACACCATATATTTT.

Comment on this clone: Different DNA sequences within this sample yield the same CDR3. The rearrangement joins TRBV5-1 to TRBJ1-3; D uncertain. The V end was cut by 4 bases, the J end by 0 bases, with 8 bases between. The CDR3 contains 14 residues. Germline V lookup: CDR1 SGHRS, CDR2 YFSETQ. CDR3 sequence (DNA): TGCGCCAGCAGCCTAGGAAGCTCTGGAAACACCATATATTTT. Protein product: CASSLGSSGNTIYF. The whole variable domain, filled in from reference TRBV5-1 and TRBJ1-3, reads KAGVTQTPRYLIKTRGQQVTLSCSPISGHRSVSWYQQTPGQGLQFLFEYFSETQRNKGNFPGRFSGRQFSNSRSEMNVSTLELGDSALYLCASSLGSSGNTIYFGEGSWLTVV.

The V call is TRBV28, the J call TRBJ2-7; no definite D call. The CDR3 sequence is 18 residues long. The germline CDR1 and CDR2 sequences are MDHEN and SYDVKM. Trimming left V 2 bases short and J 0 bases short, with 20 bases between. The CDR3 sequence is CASSLLRLGRVSSYEQYF. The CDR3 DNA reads TGTGCCAGCAGTTTACTGAGATTGGGAAGGGTTAGCTCCTACGAGCAGTACTTC.